Listed here is a single T cell receptor beta chain. The authors' processing: Amplifying reference gene primers gave estimates of nucleated cell counts. Repertoires were generated with immunoSEQ multiplex PCR, while TCRdb's copy carries only in-frame clones and drops some. D and trimming come from the DNA, and the V and J calls and clone size come from that table. Of fewer than 300,000 clones listed, approximately 90% are singletons. Followed longitudinally, the Seattle patients had been enrolled during active infection. This sample was included in a study of blood T cell repertoires in COVID-19. Study-level background: Italy, Spain and the United States were the sources of the convalescent and acute COVID-19 samples.

The CDR3 runs to 17 residues. Germline V CDR1 and CDR2: MNHEY, SMNVEV (reference sequence). The trim removed 2 bases at V and 4 bases at J, leaving 7 bases unmatched. The chain combines TRBV27 with TRBJ2-2; 10 bases match TRBD2. The sequence was collected from a woman aged 25 to 39 with COVID-19, enrolled during active disease. Sequences were obtained from peripheral blood. The CDR3 here is CASSLALAGAGTGELFF. The CDR3 DNA sequence: TGTGCCAGCAGTTTAGCGCTAGCGGGAGCGGGCACCGGGGAGCTGTTTTTT.